This passage covers 30 T cell receptor beta chains from one sample sequenced in a study of vaccination effects on CD4 cells after COVID-19. Profiled with immunoSEQ multiplex PCR; TCRdb holds only in-frame clones, not every one. This table holds roughly 63,000 clones, 75% to 90% found once. No antigen has been assigned to these receptors. Before any sequencing was done, the ViraFEST assay used viral peptide pools to expand antigen-specific CD4+ T cells. The culture ran for around 10 days before CD4+ T cells were isolated. Vaccinated recipients, who were negative for nucleocapsid antibodies, had no history of SARS-CoV-2 infection. The sequenced sample was CD4+ T cells from PBMCs cultured with SARS-CoV-2 spike peptides, obtained before COVID-19 vaccination. The source of these receptors is a human donor who received a COVID-19 vaccine.

This chain uses TRBV4-1 with TRBJ1-5; D gene unclear. The CDR3 is made up of 16 amino acids. The V end was cut by 3 bases, the J end by 0 bases, with 12 bases between. Germline V lookup: CDR1 MGHRA, CDR2 YSYEKL. The CDR3 sequence: CASSHTDGNSNQPQHF. CDR3 bases: TGCGCCAGCAGCCACACGGACGGAAATAGCAATCAGCCCCAGCATTTT.

The rearrangement uses TRBV7-2 and TRBJ2-7, with D unclear. With 1 base removed from V and 2 bases from J, the gap between germline ends came to 6 bases. This CDR3 comprises 13 residues. CDR1 and CDR2 from the germline V gene are SGHTA and FQGNSA. This chain's CDR3 is CASSLGSTYEQYV. CDR3 sequence (DNA): TGTGCCAGCAGCTTAGGGAGTACCTACGAGCAGTACGTC.

This clone was recorded once. V and J are TRBV11-2 and TRBJ2-3, with D uncertain. V lost 0 bases and J lost 2, with 6 bases in between. This CDR3 has 14 amino acids. Germline V gene lookup returns CDR1 SGHAT and CDR2 FQNNGV. The CDR3 here is CASSLDRNTDTQYF. CDR3 bases: TGTGCCAGCAGCTTAGACCGGAACACAGATACGCAGTATTTT.

V usage is TRBV6-6 and J usage is TRBJ2-7; D gene ambiguous. This CDR3 spans 13 amino acids. Trimming took off 1 base at V and 3 bases at J, with 7 bases between the two ends. The V gene's germline CDR1 is MNHNY and CDR2 SVGAGI (reference sequence). The CDR3 spells CASSYLPLYEQYV. DNA for the CDR3: TGTGCCAGCAGTTACTTGCCCCTCTACGAGCAGTACGTC.

This chain joins TRBV18 and TRBJ2-1, with 12 nucleotides matching TRBD2. This CDR3 spans 16 amino acids. J was trimmed by 5 bases and V by 5 bases; bases with no gene match: 7. Looked up from germline, CDR1 is KGHSH and CDR2 is LQKENI. CDR3 protein: CASSDFGLAGNNEQFF. CDR3 coding DNA: TGTGCCAGCTCAGACTTTGGACTAGCGGGGAACAATGAGCAGTTCTTC.

This rearrangement joins TRBV18 to TRBJ2-7, with D possibly TRBD1 on 6 matching bases. CDR1 is KGHSH and CDR2 is LQKENI in the germline V gene. Trimming left V 3 bases short and J 4 bases short, with 16 bases between. This CDR3 is 15 amino acids long. The CDR3 nucleotides are TGTGCCAGCTCACCGGGGGCAGGGAGTCCGTACGAGCAGTACGTC. It specifies CASSPGAGSPYEQYV.

The chain uses TRBV9 and TRBJ1-2; perhaps TRBD1 as D (5 bases). Trimming pared 4 bases from V and 5 bases from J, leaving 15 bases between. CDR1 and CDR2 from the germline V gene are SGDLS and YYNGEE. The CDR3 runs to 14 residues. The CDR3 loop is CASSLSGTAYGYTF. CDR3 in DNA: TGTGCCAGCAGCTTAAGCGGGACGGCGTATGGCTACACCTTC.

The chain joins TRBV5-8 to TRBJ2-2; D is tentatively TRBD1 or TRBD2 (5 bases each). Germline V gives CDR1 SGHTS, CDR2 YDEGEE. Trimming removed 4 bases at V and 3 bases at J, with 13 bases between. The CDR3 has 15 residues. CDR3 coding DNA: TGTGCCAGCAGCCTCCGGGACCTCTACACCGGGGAGCTGTTTTTT. As protein: CASSLRDLYTGELFF.

The J gene is TRBJ2-1, the V gene TRBV5-1; TRBD1 or TRBD2 may be the D gene (5 bases each). V was shortened by 6 bases and J by 7 bases, with 17 bases between the two germline ends. Germline V gives CDR1 SGHRS, CDR2 YFSETQ. There are 14 residues in the CDR3. Written as DNA, the CDR3 is TGCGCCAGCACCTTCAGGGAGATAAGTAATGAGCAGTTCTTC. Protein sequence: CASTFREISNEQFF.

CDR3 nucleotides: TGTGCCGCGAGGCGCACCCAGAACACTGAAGCTTTCTTT. Translating it yields CAARRTQNTEAFF. The V gene is TRBV6-5, the J gene TRBJ1-1; no reliable D call. The length of the CDR3 is 13 residues. V shed 11 bases and J shed 1 base, with 14 bases lying between them. Germline assignment: CDR1 MNHEY and CDR2 SVGAGI.

This clone appeared a few times. The chain is built from TRBV27 and TRBJ2-1; TRBD1 matches at 9 bases. This CDR3 spans 14 amino acids. Germline CDR1 MNHEY, CDR2 SMNVEV (reference sequence). V dropped 6 bases and J dropped 6; count of bases not matched to a gene: 6. CDR3 sequence: CASSEQGAINEQFF. The CDR3 DNA reads as TGTGCCAGCAGCGAACAGGGGGCGATCAATGAGCAGTTCTTC.

J is TRBJ1-6 and V is TRBV28; 8 nucleotides align to TRBD1. Germline assignment: CDR1 MDHEN and CDR2 SYDVKM. The CDR3 sequence is 15 residues long. Germline trimming cut 2 bases from V and 10 bases from J; bases unmatched to any gene: 7. CDR3 sequence reads: CASSLRTGMSSPLHF. As DNA, the CDR3 is TGTGCCAGCAGTTTAAGGACAGGGATGAGCTCACCCCTCCACTTT.

The chain carries TRBV18 and TRBJ1-2; maybe TRBD1 (5 bases). CDR1 and CDR2 (germline): KGHSH, LQKENI. The CDR3 is 13 amino acids. V was shortened by 6 bases and J by 2 bases, with 10 bases between the two germline ends. CDR3 in amino acids: CASSRDSNYGYTF. The CDR3 DNA sequence: TGTGCCAGCTCGCGCGACAGCAACTATGGCTACACCTTC.

The chain is built from TRBV6-6 and TRBJ2-6; D may be TRBD1 (5 bases). CDR1 and CDR2 (germline): MNHNY, SVGAGI (reference sequence). V shed 10 bases and J shed 1 base, with 11 bases lying between them. The CDR3 has 14 amino acids. The CDR3 nucleotides read TGTGCCACAAGGGGCGGATCTGGGGCCAACGTCCTGACTTTC. Its translation: CATRGGSGANVLTF.

The chain joins TRBV30 to TRBJ2-1; 14 nucleotides line up with TRBD2. Germline CDR1 and CDR2: GTSNPN and SVGIG (reference sequence). The CDR3 loop spans 16 amino acids. The ends lost 0 bases at V and 7 bases at J; junction bases unmatched: 5. CDR3 DNA: TGTGCCTGGAGTGTCGGGACTAGCGGGGGCCAGAATGAGCAGTTCTTC. Translating it yields CAWSVGTSGGQNEQFF.

The rearrangement uses TRBV30 and TRBJ1-3; D not resolved. V lost 0 bases and J 0 bases, leaving 3 bases between the germline ends. The CDR3 is made up of 13 amino acids. Germline V gives CDR1 GTSNPN, CDR2 SVGIG (reference sequence). Here the CDR3 reads CAWSVFSGNTIYF. The CDR3, as DNA: TGTGCCTGGAGTGTATTCTCTGGAAACACCATATATTTT.

V and J are TRBV2 and TRBJ1-2; D is possibly TRBD1 (6 bases). V lost 3 bases and J lost 1, with 12 bases in between. The CDR3 contains 15 residues. The germline V gene has CDR1 SNHLY and CDR2 FYNNEI. The CDR3: CASSDTYRDNYGYTF. CDR3 sequence (DNA): TGTGCCAGCAGTGACACGTACAGGGATAACTATGGCTACACCTTC. The full variable domain, with the rest looked up from reference TRBV2 and TRBJ1-2, is EPEVTQTPSHQVTQMGQEVILRCVPISNHLYFYWYRQILGQKVEFLVSFYNNEISEKSEIFDDQFSVERPDGSNFTLKIRSTKLEDSAMYFCASSDTYRDNYGYTFGSGTRLTVV.

This clone was picked up one time. This chain joins TRBV12-3 or TRBV12-4 and TRBJ1-1; 7 bases map to TRBD1. This CDR3 spans 13 amino acids. The J segment lost 3 bases and the V segment lost 3 bases, leaving 1 base of the junction unmatched. The CDR3 loop is CASSFDRDTEAFF. CDR3 DNA sequence: TGTGCCAGCAGTTTCGACAGGGACACTGAAGCTTTCTTT.

The chain combines TRBV28 with TRBJ1-4, with D perhaps matching TRBD1 (5 bases). Germline CDR1 MDHEN, CDR2 SYDVKM. The V and J ends lost 6 bases and 7 bases respectively, with 21 bases between them. The CDR3 has 16 residues. For the CDR3, the DNA is TGTGCCAGCAGATGGGGGGGACGGGGGAGGGCTGAAAAACTGTTTTTT. It codes for CASRWGGRGRAEKLFF.

V usage is TRBV21-1 and J usage is TRBJ2-7; TRBD1, the table's D call, lacks a check against the DNA. TRBV21-1 corresponds to a pseudogene. The CDR3 is 17 residues long. In DNA, the CDR3 is TGTGCCAGCAGCAGTGGGGGGACAGGGTGTTGGTTGGACGAGCAGTACGTC. Its translation: CASSSGGTGCWLDEQYV.

This clone was seen only a few times. The CDR3 region is CASSVGTGPLGNEQFF. CDR3 DNA sequence: TGTGCCAGCAGCGTAGGGACAGGTCCTCTGGGGAATGAGCAGTTCTTC. V gene TRBV9 combines with J gene TRBJ2-1; 7 nucleotides match TRBD1. Germline V gene lookup returns CDR1 SGDLS and CDR2 YYNGEE. J gave up 7 bases and V 0 bases, and 10 bases lay outside the gene matches. CDR3 length: 16 residues.

In its sample, this clone was seen a few times. The genes are TRBV5-1 and TRBJ1-1; perhaps TRBD1 as D (5 bases). The CDR3 runs to 12 residues. The V end lost 6 bases, the J end lost 6 bases, and 12 bases lay between the germline ends. Per germline, CDR1 SGHRS and CDR2 YFSETQ. DNA for the CDR3: TGCGCCAGCACCATTGGAGGGGCTGAAGCTTTCTTT. It is translated as CASTIGGAEAFF. The variable domain in full, with the rest retrieved from reference TRBV5-1 and TRBJ1-1, is KAGVTQTPRYLIKTRGQQVTLSCSPISGHRSVSWYQQTPGQGLQFLFEYFSETQRNKGNFPGRFSGRQFSNSRSEMNVSTLELGDSALYLCASTIGGAEAFFGQGTRLTVV.

The rearrangement uses TRBV6-1 and TRBJ1-2; 7 bases match TRBD1. J was trimmed by 6 bases and V by 2 bases; bases with no gene match: 9. CDR1 and CDR2 (germline): MNHNS, SASEGT. The CDR3 is 15 amino acids. The CDR3 nucleotides read TGTGCCAGCAGTGAAACGAGGGGGCGCCTGGATGGCTACACCTTC. Translated: CASSETRGRLDGYTF.

There are a few counts of this clone. The chain employs TRBV7-3 and TRBJ1-5; perhaps TRBD1 as D (5 bases). With 5 bases removed from V and 6 bases from J, the gap between germline ends came to 11 bases. The germline CDR1 and CDR2 sequences are SGHTA and FQGTGA. CDR3 length: 13 residues. The CDR3 loop is CASSPRQGQPQHF. The CDR3 DNA reads TGTGCCAGCAGCCCCCGTCAGGGTCAGCCCCAGCATTTT.

The rearrangement uses TRBV4-2 and TRBJ1-6; D is ambiguous. The CDR3 contains 16 residues. Germline CDR1 and CDR2: LGHNA and YNFKEQ. V was shortened by 0 bases and J by 10 bases, with 16 bases between the two germline ends. The CDR3 is CASSQDLPAGRSPLHF. The CDR3 DNA sequence: TGTGCCAGCAGCCAAGATCTCCCCGCGGGTAGGTCACCCCTCCACTTT.

The chain recombines TRBV6-6 with TRBJ2-7; D is unresolved. The CDR3 contains 14 residues. The V end lost 0 bases, the J end lost 4 bases, and 10 bases lay between the germline ends. Germline lookup yields CDR1 MNHNY and CDR2 SVGAGI (reference sequence). The CDR3 bases are TGTGCCAGCAGTTACTCCGGCGGCAGTTACGAGCAGTACGTC. It yields the protein CASSYSGGSYEQYV.

The chain links TRBV7-9 to TRBJ1-6; D might be TRBD1 (5 bases). Germline loops: CDR1 SEHNR, CDR2 FQNEAQ (reference sequence). This CDR3 region has 16 residues. V lost 5 bases and J 5 bases, leaving 16 bases between the germline ends. The CDR3 is CASSPSGGGNNSPLHF. The CDR3 DNA is TGTGCCAGCAGCCCCTCTGGGGGAGGGAATAATTCACCCCTCCACTTT.

This clone has only one observation. This rearrangement joins TRBV2 to TRBJ2-1, with D possibly being TRBD1 or TRBD2 (6 bases each). Germline V gives CDR1 SNHLY, CDR2 FYNNEI. The CDR3 is 14 amino acids. Trimming left V 7 bases short and J 7 bases short, with 17 bases between. The CDR3 is CASNYRGALNEQFF. For the CDR3, the DNA is TGTGCCAGCAATTATAGGGGGGCTCTGAATGAGCAGTTCTTC.

V is TRBV6-5 and J is TRBJ2-7; TRBD1 might be the D (5 bases). The germline CDR1 and CDR2 sequences are MNHEY and SVGAGI. The CDR3 runs to 13 residues. CDR3 loop: CASKGQGSSEQYV. The CDR3 DNA reads as TGTGCCAGCAAGGGGCAGGGATCCTCCGAGCAGTACGTC.

The V call is TRBV6-6, the J call TRBJ1-5; D ambiguous. The germline V and J ends were trimmed by 6 bases and 4 bases, with 16 bases remaining between them. Germline CDR1 and CDR2: MNHNY and SVGAGI (reference sequence). CDR3 size: 15 residues. CDR3 bases: TGTGCCAGCAGGCCCGGCTCGGCTCTAAATCAGCCCCAGCATTTT. It codes for CASRPGSALNQPQHF.